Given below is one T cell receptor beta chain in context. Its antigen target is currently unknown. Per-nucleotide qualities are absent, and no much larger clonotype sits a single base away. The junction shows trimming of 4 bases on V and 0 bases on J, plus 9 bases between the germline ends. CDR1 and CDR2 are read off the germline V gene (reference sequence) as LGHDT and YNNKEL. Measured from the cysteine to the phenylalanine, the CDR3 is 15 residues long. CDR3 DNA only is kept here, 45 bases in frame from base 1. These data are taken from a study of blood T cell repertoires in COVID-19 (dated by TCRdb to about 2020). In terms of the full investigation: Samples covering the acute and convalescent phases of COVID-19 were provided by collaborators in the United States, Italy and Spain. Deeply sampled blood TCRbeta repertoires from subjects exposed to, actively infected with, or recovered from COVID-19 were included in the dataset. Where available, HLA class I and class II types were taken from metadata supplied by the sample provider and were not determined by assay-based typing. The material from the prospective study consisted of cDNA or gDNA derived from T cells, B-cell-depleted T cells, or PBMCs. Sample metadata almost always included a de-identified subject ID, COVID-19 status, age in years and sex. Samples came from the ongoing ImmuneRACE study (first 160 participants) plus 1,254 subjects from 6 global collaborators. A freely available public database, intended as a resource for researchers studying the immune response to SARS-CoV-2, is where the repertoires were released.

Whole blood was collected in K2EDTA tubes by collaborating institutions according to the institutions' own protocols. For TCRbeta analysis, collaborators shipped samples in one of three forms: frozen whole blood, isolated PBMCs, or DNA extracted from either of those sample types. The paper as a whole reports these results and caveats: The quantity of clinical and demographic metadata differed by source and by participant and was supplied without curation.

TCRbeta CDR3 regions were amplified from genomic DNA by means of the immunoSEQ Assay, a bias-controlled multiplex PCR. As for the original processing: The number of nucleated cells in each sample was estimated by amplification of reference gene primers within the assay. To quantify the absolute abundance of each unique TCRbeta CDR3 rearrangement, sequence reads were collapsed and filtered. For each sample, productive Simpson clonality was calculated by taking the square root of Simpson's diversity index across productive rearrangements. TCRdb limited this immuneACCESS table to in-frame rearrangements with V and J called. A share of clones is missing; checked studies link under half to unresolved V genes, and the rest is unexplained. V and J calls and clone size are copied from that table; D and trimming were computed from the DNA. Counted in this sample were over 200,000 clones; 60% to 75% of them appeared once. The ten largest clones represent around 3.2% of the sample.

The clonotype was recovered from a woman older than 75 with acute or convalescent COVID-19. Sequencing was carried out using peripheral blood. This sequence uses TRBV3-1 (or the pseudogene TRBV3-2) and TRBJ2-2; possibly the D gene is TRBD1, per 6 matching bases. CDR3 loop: CASSLGGPNTGELFF. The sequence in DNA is TGTGCCAGCAGCCTAGGGGGTCCGAACACCGGGGAGCTGTTTTTT.